Presented here are 22 T cell receptor beta chains from one specimen sequenced in a study of CD4 T cells in relation to SARS-CoV-2 and coronaviruses. TCRdb keeps only in-frame clones here, not all; method: immunoSEQ multiplex PCR. Found here are about 43,000 clones, approximately 80% of them singletons; the top ten hold about 1.3%. Their cognate antigens are unknown. The sample was naive CD4+ T cells from PBMCs, cultured in vitro. Subset defined: naive CD4+ T cells isolated by negative enrichment. These receptors all stem from an adult with COVID-19.

V usage is TRBV6-1 and J usage is TRBJ1-2; 8 bases align to TRBD1. The J segment lost 7 bases and the V segment lost 2 bases, leaving 18 bases of the junction unmatched. The CDR3 runs 18 residues. The germline V gene has CDR1 MNHNS and CDR2 SASEGT. DNA of the CDR3: TGTGCCAGCAGTGAAATCGTGGCAGGGGGCCTCGGGTGGGTTGGCTACACCTTC. Translated, it gives CASSEIVAGGLGWVGYTF.

This clone has just a few counts. The CDR3: CASSLDGARSPLHF. The CDR3 nucleotides are TGCGCCAGCAGCTTGGATGGGGCCCGTTCACCCCTCCACTTT. This rearrangement joins TRBV5-1 to TRBJ1-6; D possibly corresponds to TRBD1 (5 bases). Germline V gene sequence: CDR1 SGHRS, CDR2 YFSETQ. The CDR3 sequence is 14 residues long. V was cut by 0 bases and J by 9 bases, with 10 bases left in between.

The V and J genes are TRBV7-2 and TRBJ2-7; TRBD2 aligns across 14 bases. After removal of 2 bases from V and 5 bases from J, the junction contained 11 bases not matched to a gene. The CDR3 loop spans 18 amino acids. The germline CDR1 and CDR2 sequences are SGHTA and FQGNSA. The CDR3 reads CASSLPEGTSGSFHEQYF. CDR3 DNA: TGTGCCAGCAGCTTACCGGAGGGGACTAGCGGGAGTTTCCACGAGCAGTACTTC.

The V and J genes are TRBV9 and TRBJ1-2, with D possibly being TRBD1 (5 bases). CDR1 is SGDLS, CDR2 YYNGEE, per germline. V was cut by 6 bases and J by 2 bases, with 14 bases left in between. There are 14 residues in the CDR3. The DNA of the CDR3 is TGTGCCAGCACCCCGGGGGTCACAAACTATGGCTACACCTTC. It is translated as CASTPGVTNYGYTF.

The chain combines TRBV7-8 with TRBJ1-4, with D unresolved. The germline V gene encodes CDR1 SGHVS and CDR2 FQNEAQ. The CDR3 has 17 amino acids. V lost 2 bases and J lost 0, with 13 bases in between. The CDR3 loop is CASSLKLTVATNEKLFF. CDR3 in DNA: TGTGCCAGCAGCTTAAAGCTTACAGTTGCAACTAATGAAAAACTGTTTTTT.

The gene calls are TRBV29-1 and TRBJ1-2, with D perhaps matching TRBD1 (6 bases). Trimming removed 4 bases from V and 5 bases from J, with 26 bases in between. This CDR3 has 17 residues. Germline V gene lookup returns CDR1 SQVTM and CDR2 ANQGSEA. The CDR3 here is CSVGKYEGQSLSYGYTF. The DNA for the CDR3 is TGCAGCGTTGGCAAATATGAAGGACAGTCATTGTCATATGGCTACACCTTC.

The chain links TRBV18 to TRBJ1-1, with unresolved D. The V and J ends lost 5 bases and 2 bases respectively, with 9 bases between them. The CDR3 length is 13 residues. Germline CDR1 and CDR2: KGHSH and LQKENI. For the CDR3, the DNA is TGTGCCAGCTCAGGGCAGCCCAACACTGAAGCTTTCTTT. Translation gives CASSGQPNTEAFF.

This rearrangement joins TRBV20-1 to TRBJ2-7; unclear D gene. Germline-derived CDR1 and CDR2 are DFQATT and SNEGSKA (reference sequence). This CDR3 is built from 11 residues. The V end was cut by 1 base, the J end by 7 bases, with 8 bases between. The CDR3 region has the DNA TGCAGTGCTAGAGCTGGGGATGAGCAGTACTTC. Translation gives CSARAGDEQYF.

The V call is TRBV7-9, the J call TRBJ2-1; 8 nucleotides line up with TRBD1. V shed 5 bases, J shed 6 bases, and the junction held 9 bases outside the gene matches. There are 15 residues in the CDR3. Germline V gene data show CDR1 as SEHNR and CDR2 as FQNEAQ (reference sequence). CDR3 loop: CASSPGGQDINEQFF. The CDR3 region has the DNA TGTGCCAGCAGCCCAGGGGGACAGGATATCAATGAGCAGTTCTTC.

This clone has more than one count but fewer than ten. J is TRBJ2-1 and V is TRBV6-4, with TRBD2 matching over 9 bases. CDR3 length: 16 residues. The germline V gene encodes CDR1 MRHNA and CDR2 SNTAGT. After removal of 3 bases from V and 7 bases from J, the junction contained 10 bases not matched to a gene. CDR3 residues: CASSEGAGGPINEQFF. In nucleotides, the CDR3 is TGTGCCAGCAGTGAAGGGGCGGGAGGGCCCATAAATGAGCAGTTCTTC.

The chain combines TRBV28 with TRBJ2-5; tentative D call: TRBD1 (6 bases). CDR3 size: 15 residues. Per germline, CDR1 MDHEN and CDR2 SYDVKM. The ends were cut back, 7 bases at V and 1 base at J, with 16 bases in the middle. The CDR3 DNA is TGTGCCAGCAACCTCAGGGGCGGAAGCCAAGAGACCCAGTACTTC. Encoded protein: CASNLRGGSQETQYF.

V gene TRBV5-1 combines with J gene TRBJ2-5, with 9 bases identical to TRBD1. The CDR3 has 16 residues. Germline loops: CDR1 SGHRS, CDR2 YFSETQ. J gave up 4 bases and V 3 bases, and 10 bases lay outside the gene matches. The CDR3 coding sequence is TGCGCCAGCAGCTCGCATACAGGGGGCGCACCAGAGACCCAGTACTTC. Amino acid sequence: CASSSHTGGAPETQYF. The full variable domain, its missing parts supplied by reference TRBV5-1 and TRBJ2-5, is KAGVTQTPRYLIKTRGQQVTLSCSPISGHRSVSWYQQTPGQGLQFLFEYFSETQRNKGNFPGRFSGRQFSNSRSEMNVSTLELGDSALYLCASSSHTGGAPETQYFGPGTRLLVL.

This chain joins TRBV3-1 (or the pseudogene TRBV3-2) and TRBJ2-3; D is perhaps TRBD1 (6 bases). Trimming left V 1 base short and J 1 base short, with 9 bases between. The germline V gene encodes CDR1 LGHDT and CDR2 YNNKEL (reference sequence). The CDR3 is 15 residues long. The CDR3 reads CASSQGGRGTDTQYF. The DNA of the CDR3 is TGTGCCAGCAGCCAAGGGGGGCGAGGCACAGATACGCAGTATTTT.

This chain uses TRBV11-3 with TRBJ2-4; D is possibly TRBD1 (6 bases). There are 13 residues in the CDR3. Trimming removed 5 bases at V and 8 bases at J, with 13 bases between. The germline V gene has CDR1 SGHNT and CDR2 YENEEA. The CDR3 DNA reads TGTGCCAGCAGCGTCAGGGGTGATGACATTCAGTACTTC. Protein: CASSVRGDDIQYF.

V is TRBV5-1 and J is TRBJ2-5; D is unresolved. Looked up from germline, CDR1 is SGHRS and CDR2 is YFSETQ. This CDR3 is built from 14 residues. Deletions cut 1 base from V and 1 base from J, with 8 bases between. CDR3 sequence (DNA): TGCGCCAGCAGCTTGAGTGCAGCCCAAGAGACCCAGTACTTC. The encoded protein is CASSLSAAQETQYF.

The chain has TRBV27 and TRBJ1-6; weak D call: TRBD1 (5 bases). Germline CDR1 MNHEY, CDR2 SMNVEV (reference sequence). V was trimmed by 4 bases and J by 3 bases, leaving 7 bases between them. The CDR3 totals 14 residues. The CDR3 loop is CASSWGDYNSPLHF. The CDR3 DNA reads as TGTGCCAGCAGTTGGGGGGACTATAATTCACCCCTCCACTTT.

This chain links TRBV7-2 with TRBJ2-1; D call uncertain. V was clipped by 3 bases and J by 8 bases, with 11 bases between them. The CDR3 loop spans 13 amino acids. From germline, CDR1 is SGHTA and CDR2 FQGNSA. CDR3 sequence: CASSLWGIDEQFF. The CDR3 coding sequence is TGTGCCAGCAGCTTGTGGGGAATCGATGAGCAGTTCTTC.

This clone appeared a single time. The gene calls are TRBV20-1 and TRBJ1-2; unclear D gene. Germline-derived CDR1 and CDR2 are DFQATT and SNEGSKA (reference sequence). Trimming removed 6 bases at V and 4 bases at J, with 9 bases between. The CDR3 covers 11 residues. CDR3 nucleotides: TGCAGTGCCGCCCGGGCCTATGGCTACACCTTC. The encoded protein is CSAARAYGYTF.

The chain has TRBV28 and TRBJ2-7, with 14 bases that match TRBD2. After removal of 3 bases from V and 6 bases from J, the junction contained 10 bases not matched to a gene. The CDR3 is 17 residues long. The germline V gene has CDR1 MDHEN and CDR2 SYDVKM. The CDR3 spells CASSFWTGTSGSGEQYF. The CDR3 DNA is TGTGCCAGCAGTTTTTGGACCGGGACTAGCGGGAGTGGCGAGCAGTACTTC.

This clone was recorded only once. The chain uses TRBV25-1 and TRBJ2-1; 11 bases are a match to TRBD2. The CDR3 is 16 residues long. The ends lost 7 bases at V and 1 base at J; junction bases unmatched: 6. The germline V gene encodes CDR1 MGHDK and CDR2 SYGVNS. CDR3 amino acids: CASTGTSGRSYNEQFF. The CDR3 region has the DNA TGTGCCAGCACAGGGACTAGCGGTAGATCCTACAATGAGCAGTTCTTC.

Written as DNA, the CDR3 is TGCGCCAGCAGTGCGGGACTTAATGAAAAACTGTTTTTT. As protein: CASSAGLNEKLFF. The chain joins TRBV10-1 to TRBJ1-4, with D perhaps matching TRBD1 (5 bases). The V end lost 4 bases, the J end lost 4 bases, and 7 bases lay between the germline ends. Germline CDR1 is WNHNN and CDR2 is SYGVQD (reference sequence). CDR3 length: 13 residues.

The V call is TRBV19, the J call TRBJ2-7, with unresolved D. This CDR3 has 15 amino acids. V dropped 3 bases and J dropped 0 bases, with 12 bases sitting between them. The germline CDR1 and CDR2 sequences are LNHDA and SQIVND (reference sequence). The CDR3 reads CASSIESGTSYEQYF. DNA of the CDR3: TGTGCCAGTAGTATCGAATCAGGCACCTCCTACGAGCAGTACTTC.